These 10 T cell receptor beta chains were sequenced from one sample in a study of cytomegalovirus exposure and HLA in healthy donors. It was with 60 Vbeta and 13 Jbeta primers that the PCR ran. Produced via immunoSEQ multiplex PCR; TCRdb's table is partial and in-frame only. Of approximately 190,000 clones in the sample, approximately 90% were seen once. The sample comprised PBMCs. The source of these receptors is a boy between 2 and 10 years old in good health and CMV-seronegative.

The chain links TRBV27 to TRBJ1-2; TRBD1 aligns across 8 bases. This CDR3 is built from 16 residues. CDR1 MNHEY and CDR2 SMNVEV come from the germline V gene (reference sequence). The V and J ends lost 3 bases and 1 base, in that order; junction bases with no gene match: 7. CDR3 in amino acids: CASSFRSTGGNYGYTF. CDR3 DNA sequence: TGTGCCAGCAGTTTCCGTTCAACAGGGGGTAACTATGGCTACACCTTC.

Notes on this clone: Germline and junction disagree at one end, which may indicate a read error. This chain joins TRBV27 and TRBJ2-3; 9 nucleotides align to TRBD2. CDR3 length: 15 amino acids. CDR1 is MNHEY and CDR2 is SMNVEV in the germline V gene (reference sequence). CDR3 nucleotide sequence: TGTGCCAGCCGTTTTGTAGCGGGAGTTGTGGATACGCAGTATTTT. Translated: CASRFVAGVVDTQYF.

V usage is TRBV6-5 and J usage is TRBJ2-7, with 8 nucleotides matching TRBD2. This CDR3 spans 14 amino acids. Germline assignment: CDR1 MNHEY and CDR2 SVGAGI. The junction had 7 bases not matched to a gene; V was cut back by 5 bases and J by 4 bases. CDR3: CASSPTGTSYEQYF. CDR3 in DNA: TGTGCCAGCAGTCCCACCGGGACTAGTTACGAGCAGTACTTC.

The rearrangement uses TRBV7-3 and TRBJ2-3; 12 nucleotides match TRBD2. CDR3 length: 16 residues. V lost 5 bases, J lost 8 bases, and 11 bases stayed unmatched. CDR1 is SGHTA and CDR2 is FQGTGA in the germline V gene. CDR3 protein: CASSVLAGGPWSTQYF. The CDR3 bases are TGTGCCAGCAGCGTCCTAGCGGGAGGGCCTTGGAGTACGCAGTATTTT.

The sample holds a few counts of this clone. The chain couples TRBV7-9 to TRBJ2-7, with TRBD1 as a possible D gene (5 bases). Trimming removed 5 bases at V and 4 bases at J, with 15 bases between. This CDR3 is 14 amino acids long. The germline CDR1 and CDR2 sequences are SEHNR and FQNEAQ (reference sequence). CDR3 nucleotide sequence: TGTGCCAGCAGCATTCCAGGGTCCCCTTACGAGCAGTACTTC. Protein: CASSIPGSPYEQYF. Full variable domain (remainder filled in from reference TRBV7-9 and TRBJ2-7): DTGVSQNPRHKITKRGQNVTFRCDPISEHNRLYWYRQTLGQGPEFLTYFQNEAQLEKSRLLSDRFSAERPKGSFSTLEIQRTEQGDSAMYLCASSIPGSPYEQYFGPGTRLTVT.

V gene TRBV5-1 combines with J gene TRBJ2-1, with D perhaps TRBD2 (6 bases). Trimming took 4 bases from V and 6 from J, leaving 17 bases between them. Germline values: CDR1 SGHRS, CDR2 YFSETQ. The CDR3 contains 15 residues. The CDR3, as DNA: TGCGCCAGCAGCCCAAAGGGACCCGGGGGCAATGAGCAGTTCTTC. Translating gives CASSPKGPGGNEQFF.

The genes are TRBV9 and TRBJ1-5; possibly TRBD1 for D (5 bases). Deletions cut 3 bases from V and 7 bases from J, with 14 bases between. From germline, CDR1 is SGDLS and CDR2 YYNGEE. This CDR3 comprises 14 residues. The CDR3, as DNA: TGTGCCAGCAGCGCTTTGGAGGGGTACCAGCCCCAGCATTTT. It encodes CASSALEGYQPQHF.

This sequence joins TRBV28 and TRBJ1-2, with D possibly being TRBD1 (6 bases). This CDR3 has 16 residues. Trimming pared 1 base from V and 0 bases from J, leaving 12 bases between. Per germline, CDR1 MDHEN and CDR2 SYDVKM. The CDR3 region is CASSLSPSGANYGYTF. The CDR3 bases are TGTGCCAGCAGTTTATCCCCGTCAGGGGCTAACTATGGCTACACCTTC.

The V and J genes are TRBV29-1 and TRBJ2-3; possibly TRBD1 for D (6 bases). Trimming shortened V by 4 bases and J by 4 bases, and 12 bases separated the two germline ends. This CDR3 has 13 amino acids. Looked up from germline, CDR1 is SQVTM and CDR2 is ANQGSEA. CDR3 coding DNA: TGCAGCGTTGGACACAGGGCATCAGATACGCAGTATTTT. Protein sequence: CSVGHRASDTQYF.

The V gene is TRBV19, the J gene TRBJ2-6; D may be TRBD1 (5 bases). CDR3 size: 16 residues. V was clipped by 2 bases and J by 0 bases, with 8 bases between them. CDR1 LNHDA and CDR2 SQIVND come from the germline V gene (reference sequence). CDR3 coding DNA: TGTGCCAGTAGTATAAGGGGCGGCTCTGGGGCCAACGTCCTGACTTTC. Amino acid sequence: CASSIRGGSGANVLTF.